Listed below are T cell receptor beta chains from one sample, sequenced in a study of cytomegalovirus exposure and HLA in healthy donors. Method: immunoSEQ multiplex PCR; TCRdb's copy keeps in-frame clones and lacks some. The sample has about 160,000 clones, around 81% seen once. The sequenced material came from PBMCs. The receptors derive from a middle-aged woman in good health and CMV-seronegative. The CDR3 runs from the conserved cysteine through the conserved F or W. D genes are given only for firm matches.

d_call	v_call	j_call	cdr3_aa	cdr3_nt
.	TRBV9	TRBJ1-2	CASSVGGPYGYTF	TGTGCCAGCAGCGTAGGGGGGCCCTATGGCTACACCTTC
TRBD2	TRBV6-6	TRBJ2-1	CASSIGLAGDFGEQFF	TGTGCCAGCAGTATTGGACTAGCGGGAGACTTCGGTGAGCAGTTCTTC
TRBD1	TRBV27	TRBJ2-6	CASSLSKGGASSGANVLTF	TGTGCCAGCAGTTTAAGTAAAGGGGGCGCTTCCTCTGGGGCCAACGTCCTGACTTTC
.	TRBV2	TRBJ2-1	CASSASRDNEQFF	TGTGCCAGCAGTGCCTCCCGGGACAATGAGCAGTTCTTC
TRBD1	TRBV9	TRBJ2-7	CASSVGTGQQYEQYF	TGTGCCAGCAGCGTGGGCACGGGACAGCAGTACGAGCAGTACTTC
.	TRBV2	TRBJ2-3	CASSEEGPAWADTQYF	TGTGCCAGCAGTGAGGAGGGACCCGCTTGGGCAGATACGCAGTATTTT
.	TRBV21-1	TRBJ2-1	CASGLAGAWSEQFF	TGTGCCAGCGGCCTAGCGGGAGCATGGAGTGAGCAGTTCTTC
.	TRBV7-3	TRBJ1-1	CASSPVDRTNTEAFF	TGTGCCAGCAGCCCCGTCGACAGGACCAACACTGAAGCTTTCTTT
.	TRBV11-3	TRBJ2-1	CAISSREDYNEQFF	TGTGCCATTTCCTCCCGGGAAGATTACAATGAGCAGTTCTTC
.	TRBV30	TRBJ2-5	CAWSVLGGTVETQYF	TGTGCCTGGAGTGTATTAGGCGGGACTGTAGAGACCCAGTACTTC
TRBD1	TRBV6-1	TRBJ1-1	CASRNGQGAGTEAFF	TGTGCCAGCAGAAACGGACAGGGGGCCGGCACTGAAGCTTTCTTT
TRBD2	TRBV13	TRBJ2-7	CASSTPGLGAYEQYF	TGTGCCAGCAGCACGCCGGGACTAGGGGCGTACGAGCAGTACTTC